The present T cell receptor (beta chain) was sequenced within a study of blood T cell repertoires in COVID-19. The overall study: Acute and convalescent COVID-19 samples came from the United States, Italy and Spain. T cells, B-cell-depleted T cells, or PBMCs supplied cDNA or gDNA.

The CDR3 consists of 14 residues. V dropped 3 bases and J dropped 10; count of bases not matched to a gene: 10. Germline lookup yields CDR1 SGHTA and CDR2 FQGNSA. Seattle patients were enrolled while actively infected and followed longitudinally. In the authors' workflow: How many nucleated cells were present was estimated from reference gene primer amplification. Method: immunoSEQ multiplex PCR; TCRdb's copy keeps in-frame clones and lacks some. The DNA gave D and trimming, while V, J and clone size come from that table. The table records roughly 220,000 clones, around 86% of them present only once. The receptor was derived from a woman aged 45-60 years with COVID-19, enrolled during active disease. This rearrangement joins TRBV7-2 to TRBJ1-1, with 8 bases aligning to TRBD1. The sample taken for sequencing was peripheral blood. This chain's CDR3 is CASSFTGQGAVAFF. In DNA form, the CDR3 reads TGTGCCAGCAGCTTCACTGGGCAGGGGGCGGTAGCTTTCTTT.